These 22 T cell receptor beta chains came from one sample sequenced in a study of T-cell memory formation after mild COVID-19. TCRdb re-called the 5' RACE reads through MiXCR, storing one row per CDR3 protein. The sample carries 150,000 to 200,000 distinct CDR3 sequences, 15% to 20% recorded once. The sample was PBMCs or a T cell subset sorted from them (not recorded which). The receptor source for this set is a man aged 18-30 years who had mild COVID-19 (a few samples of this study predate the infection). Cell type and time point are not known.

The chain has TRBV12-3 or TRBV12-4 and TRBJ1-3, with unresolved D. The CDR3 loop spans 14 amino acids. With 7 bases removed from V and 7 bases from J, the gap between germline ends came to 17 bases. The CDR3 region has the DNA TGTGCCAGCACCCCCCGAGGGAGGCTTAACACCATATATTTT. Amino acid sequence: CASTPRGRLNTIYF.

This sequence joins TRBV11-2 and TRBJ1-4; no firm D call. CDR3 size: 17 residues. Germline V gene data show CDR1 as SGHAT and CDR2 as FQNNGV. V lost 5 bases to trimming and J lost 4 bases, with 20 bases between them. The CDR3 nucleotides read TGTGCCAGCAGCCCCGGACGGGCAGCCCTGATTAATGAAAAACTGTTTTTT. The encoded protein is CASSPGRAALINEKLFF.

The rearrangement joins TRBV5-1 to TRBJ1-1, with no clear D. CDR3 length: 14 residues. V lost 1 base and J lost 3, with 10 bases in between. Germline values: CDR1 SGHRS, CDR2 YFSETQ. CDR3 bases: TGCGCCAGCAGCTTGTCAACGGACTACACTGAAGCTTTCTTT. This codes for CASSLSTDYTEAFF.

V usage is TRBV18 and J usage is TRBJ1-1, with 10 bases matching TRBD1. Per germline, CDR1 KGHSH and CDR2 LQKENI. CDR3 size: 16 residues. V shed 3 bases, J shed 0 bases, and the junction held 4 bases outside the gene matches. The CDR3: CASSPGQGSMNTEAFF. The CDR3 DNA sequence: TGTGCCAGCTCACCGGGACAGGGGTCCATGAACACTGAAGCTTTCTTT.

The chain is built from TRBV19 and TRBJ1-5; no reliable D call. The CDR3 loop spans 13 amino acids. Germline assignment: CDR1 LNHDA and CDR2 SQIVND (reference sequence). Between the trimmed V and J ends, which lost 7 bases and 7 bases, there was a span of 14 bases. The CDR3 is CASNQDSWQPQHF. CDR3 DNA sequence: TGTGCCAGTAACCAGGACTCTTGGCAGCCCCAGCATTTT.

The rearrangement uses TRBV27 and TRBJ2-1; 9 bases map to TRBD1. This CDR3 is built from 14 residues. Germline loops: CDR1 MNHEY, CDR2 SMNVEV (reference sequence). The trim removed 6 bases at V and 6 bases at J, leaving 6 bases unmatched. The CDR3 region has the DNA TGTGCCAGCAGGTGGACAGGGGCGGGCAATGAGCAGTTCTTC. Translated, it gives CASRWTGAGNEQFF.

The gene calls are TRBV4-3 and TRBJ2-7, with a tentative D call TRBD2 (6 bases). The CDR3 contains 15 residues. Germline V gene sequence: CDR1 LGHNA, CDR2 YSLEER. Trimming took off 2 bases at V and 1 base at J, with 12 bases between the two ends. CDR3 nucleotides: TGCGCCAGCAGCCAACCCCGGGACTCTTCCTACGAGCAGTACTTC. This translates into CASSQPRDSSYEQYF.

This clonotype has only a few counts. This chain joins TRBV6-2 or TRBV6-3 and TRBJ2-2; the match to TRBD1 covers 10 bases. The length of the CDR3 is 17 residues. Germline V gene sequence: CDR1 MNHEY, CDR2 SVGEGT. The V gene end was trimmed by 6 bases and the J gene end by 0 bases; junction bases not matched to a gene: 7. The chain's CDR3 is CASRRPGQGSNTGELFF. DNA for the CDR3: TGTGCCAGCAGGAGACCGGGACAGGGGTCGAACACCGGGGAGCTGTTTTTT.

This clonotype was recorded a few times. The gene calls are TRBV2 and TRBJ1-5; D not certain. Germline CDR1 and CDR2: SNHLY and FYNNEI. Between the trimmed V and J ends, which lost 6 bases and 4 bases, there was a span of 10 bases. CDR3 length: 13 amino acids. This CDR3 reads CASRGEWNQPQHF. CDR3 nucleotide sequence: TGTGCCAGCAGGGGCGAGTGGAATCAGCCCCAGCATTTT. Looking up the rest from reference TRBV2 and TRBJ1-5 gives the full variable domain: EPEVTQTPSHQVTQMGQEVILRCVPISNHLYFYWYRQILGQKVEFLVSFYNNEISEKSEIFDDQFSVERPDGSNFTLKIRSTKLEDSAMYFCASRGEWNQPQHFGDGTRLSIL.

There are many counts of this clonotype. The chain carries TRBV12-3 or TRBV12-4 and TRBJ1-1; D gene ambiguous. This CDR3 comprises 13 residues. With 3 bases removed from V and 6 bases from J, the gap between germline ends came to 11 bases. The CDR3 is CASSFRLNPEAFF. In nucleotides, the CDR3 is TGTGCCAGCAGTTTCAGGTTGAATCCTGAAGCTTTCTTT.

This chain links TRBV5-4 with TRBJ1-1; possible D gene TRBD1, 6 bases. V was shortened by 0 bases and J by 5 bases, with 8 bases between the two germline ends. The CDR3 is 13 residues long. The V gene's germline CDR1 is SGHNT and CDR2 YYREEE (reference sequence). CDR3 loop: CASSLVGQTEAFF. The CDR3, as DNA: TGTGCCAGCAGCTTGGTCGGACAGACTGAAGCTTTCTTT.

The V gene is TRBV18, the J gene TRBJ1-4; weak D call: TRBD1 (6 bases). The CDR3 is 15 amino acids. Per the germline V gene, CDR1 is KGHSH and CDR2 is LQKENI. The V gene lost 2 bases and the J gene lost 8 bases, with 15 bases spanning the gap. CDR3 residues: CASSPGTGSGEKLFF. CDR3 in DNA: TGTGCCAGCTCACCAGGAACAGGGTCGGGGGAAAAACTGTTTTTT.

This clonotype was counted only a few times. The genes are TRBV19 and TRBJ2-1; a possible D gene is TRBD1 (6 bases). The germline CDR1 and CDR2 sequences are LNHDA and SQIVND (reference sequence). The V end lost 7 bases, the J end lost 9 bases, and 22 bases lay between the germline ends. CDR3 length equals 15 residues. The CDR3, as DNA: TGTGCCAGTACCTCCCTTGGGGGCCGTTCAGTTGAGCAGTTCTTC. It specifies CASTSLGGRSVEQFF.

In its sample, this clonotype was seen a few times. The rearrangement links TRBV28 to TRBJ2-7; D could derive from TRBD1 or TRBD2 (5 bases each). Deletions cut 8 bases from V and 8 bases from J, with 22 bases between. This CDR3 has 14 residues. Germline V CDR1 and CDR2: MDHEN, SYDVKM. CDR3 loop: CASSRGRPSGKQYV. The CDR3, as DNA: TGTGCCAGCTCGAGGGGTCGGCCGTCTGGAAAGCAGTACGTC.

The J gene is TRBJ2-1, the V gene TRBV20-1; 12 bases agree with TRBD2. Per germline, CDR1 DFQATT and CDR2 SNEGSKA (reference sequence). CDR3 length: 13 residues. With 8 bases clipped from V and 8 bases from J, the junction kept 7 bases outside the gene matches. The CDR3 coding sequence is TGCAGTTTCTCTAGCGGGGGGGATGATGAGCAGTTCTTC. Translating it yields CSFSSGGDDEQFF.

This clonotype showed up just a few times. Written as DNA, the CDR3 is TGCGCCAGCAGCTCGGGACAGCTTAATGAAAAACTGTTTTTT. It yields the protein CASSSGQLNEKLFF. The chain carries TRBV5-1 and TRBJ1-4; TRBD1 aligns across 7 bases. The length of the CDR3 is 14 residues. Germline V gives CDR1 SGHRS, CDR2 YFSETQ. The junction had 3 bases not matched to a gene; V was cut back by 3 bases and J by 4 bases.

Written as DNA, the CDR3 is TGCGCCAGCAGCGGAGCCTTCGGCAGCTCCTACAATGAGCAGTTCTTC. It codes for CASSGAFGSSYNEQFF. This chain connects TRBV4-3 to TRBJ2-1; D gene uncertain. CDR3 length equals 16 residues. In germline, CDR1 is LGHNA, CDR2 YSLEER. Between the trimmed V and J ends, which lost 5 bases and 0 bases, there was a span of 14 bases.

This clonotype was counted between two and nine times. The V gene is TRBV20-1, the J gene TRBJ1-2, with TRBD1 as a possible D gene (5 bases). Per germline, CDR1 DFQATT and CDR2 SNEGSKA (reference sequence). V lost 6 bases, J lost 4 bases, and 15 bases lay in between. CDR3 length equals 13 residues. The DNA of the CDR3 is TGCAGTGCAGCAGGAGGGGTGATCTATGGCTACACCTTC. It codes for CSAAGGVIYGYTF.

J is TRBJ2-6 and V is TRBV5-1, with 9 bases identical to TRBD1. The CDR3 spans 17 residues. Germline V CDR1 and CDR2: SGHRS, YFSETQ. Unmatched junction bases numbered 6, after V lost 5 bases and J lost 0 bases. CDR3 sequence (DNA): TGCGCCAGCAGGCCGGGACAGGGAGACTCTGGGGCCAACGTCCTGACTTTC. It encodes CASRPGQGDSGANVLTF. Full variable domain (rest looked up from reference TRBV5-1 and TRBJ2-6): KAGVTQTPRYLIKTRGQQVTLSCSPISGHRSVSWYQQTPGQGLQFLFEYFSETQRNKGNFPGRFSGRQFSNSRSEMNVSTLELGDSALYLCASRPGQGDSGANVLTFGAGSRLTVL.

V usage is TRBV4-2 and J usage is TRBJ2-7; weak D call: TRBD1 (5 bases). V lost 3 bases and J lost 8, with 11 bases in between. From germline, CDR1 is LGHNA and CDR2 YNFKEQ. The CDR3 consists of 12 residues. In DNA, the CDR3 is TGTGCCAGCAGCCACGATGACAGAAAGCAGTACTTC. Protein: CASSHDDRKQYF.

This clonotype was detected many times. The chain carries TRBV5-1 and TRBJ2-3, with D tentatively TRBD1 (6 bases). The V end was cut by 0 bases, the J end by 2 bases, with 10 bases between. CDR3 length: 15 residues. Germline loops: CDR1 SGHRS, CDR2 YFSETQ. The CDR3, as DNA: TGCGCCAGCAGCTTGGGGACAGTCTTCACAGATACGCAGTATTTT. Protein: CASSLGTVFTDTQYF. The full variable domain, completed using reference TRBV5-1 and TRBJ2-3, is KAGVTQTPRYLIKTRGQQVTLSCSPISGHRSVSWYQQTPGQGLQFLFEYFSETQRNKGNFPGRFSGRQFSNSRSEMNVSTLELGDSALYLCASSLGTVFTDTQYFGPGTRLTVL.

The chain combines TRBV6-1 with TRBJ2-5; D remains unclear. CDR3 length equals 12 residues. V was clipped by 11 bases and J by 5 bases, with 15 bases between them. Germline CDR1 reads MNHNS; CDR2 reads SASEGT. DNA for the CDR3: TGTGCCGCCACCCAGGAGCCGGAGACCCAGTACTTC. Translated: CAATQEPETQYF.